The subject of this entry is one T cell receptor beta chain. This entry is derived from a study of blood T cell repertoires in COVID-19. Overall study: T cells, B-cell-depleted T cells, or PBMCs provided the cDNA or gDNA that served as material.

The CDR3 runs to 15 residues. Germline assignment: CDR1 LGHDT and CDR2 YNNKEL (reference sequence). Trimming removed 4 bases from V and 4 bases from J; junction bases left unmatched: 6. The data were produced by immunoSEQ multiplex PCR, yet TCRdb's version contains in-frame clones alone and is incomplete. The sample lists about 260,000 clones, around 86% occurring once. The rearrangement joins TRBV3-1 (or the pseudogene TRBV3-2) to TRBJ1-2, with 10 bases aligning to TRBD1. The clonotype originates from a woman aged 60-75 years with COVID-19, enrolled during active disease. Material: peripheral blood. The CDR3 coding sequence is TGTGCCAGCAGCCGAGCGACAGGGGGCAGCTATGGCTACACCTTC. Residues: CASSRATGGSYGYTF.